This record looks at one T cell receptor beta chain sequence and its context. What it binds is not known. This record comes from a study of OX40 agonist ivuxolimab in advanced cancers. Study details: Ivuxolimab was delivered to patients intravenously every 2 weeks at doses spanning 0.01 to 10 mg/kg. The mean age was approximately 60 years, ranging from about 23 to 79, with around four fifths of participants male.

Unmatched junction bases numbered 5, after V lost 9 bases and J lost 4 bases. Germline CDR1 reads ENHRY; CDR2 reads SYGVKD. The length of the CDR3 is 13 residues. The study's findings and limits: CD8+ T cells (on average) carried more expanded clones than CD4+ T cells.

This table comes from immunoSEQ multiplex PCR, and its TCRdb copy is limited to in-frame clones, with some not included. The sample yields more than 65,000 clones, 85% to 90% seen once. The cohort excluded patients with autoimmune disease history or systemic immunosuppression. Sequenced here: CD4+ or CD8+ T cells sorted from blood, sampled in a trial of the OX40 agonist ivuxolimab. The receptor was derived from an adult with an advanced solid tumor such as melanoma, head and neck, liver or kidney cancer. The genes are TRBV10-3 and TRBJ1-1; 10 bases map to TRBD1. The CDR3 nucleotides are TGTGCCATAGGGACAGGGGTGGCCACTGAAGCTTTCTTT. Amino acids: CAIGTGVATEAFF.